The next 30 T cell receptor beta chains were all read from a single sample in a study of cytotoxic CD8 clonotypes in ibrutinib-treated CLL. Assay used: immunoSEQ multiplex PCR; TCRdb lists only in-frame clones, some missing. The table records 100,000 to 150,000 clones, 70% to 90% of them present only once. The sequencing here drew on PBMCs, taken after 24 months of ibrutinib treatment. The source of these receptors is a human donor with chronic lymphocytic leukemia.

J is TRBJ2-3 and V is TRBV4-3; 8 nucleotides align to TRBD2. The CDR3 length is 15 residues. The J segment lost 2 bases and the V segment lost 4 bases, leaving 5 bases of the junction unmatched. Per the germline V gene, CDR1 is LGHNA and CDR2 is YSLEER. The CDR3 sequence is CASSRSGGATDTQYF. For the CDR3, the DNA is TGCGCCAGCAGCCGGAGCGGGGGTGCCACAGATACGCAGTATTTT.

The rearrangement uses TRBV28 and TRBJ2-3; D gene ambiguous. This CDR3 comprises 11 residues. Germline lookup yields CDR1 MDHEN and CDR2 SYDVKM. The germline V and J ends were trimmed by 2 bases and 7 bases, with 4 bases remaining between them. CDR3 bases: TGTGCCAGCAGTTTAGAAAATACGCAGTATTTT. Its translation is CASSLENTQYF. The entire variable domain, with the rest obtained from reference TRBV28 and TRBJ2-3, is as follows: DVKVTQSSRYLVKRTGEKVFLECVQDMDHENMFWYRQDPGLGLRLIYFSYDVKMKEKGDIPEGYSVSREKKERFSLILESASTNQTSMYLCASSLENTQYFGPGTRLTVL.

J is TRBJ1-4 and V is TRBV27; D call uncertain. Germline values: CDR1 MNHEY, CDR2 SMNVEV (reference sequence). This CDR3 has 16 residues. Trimming took off 6 bases at V and 8 bases at J, with 22 bases between the two ends. CDR3 nucleotide sequence: TGTGCCAGCAGCCTACTGACCGGGAGTAAGTTCGAAAAACTGTTTTTT. Protein sequence: CASSLLTGSKFEKLFF.

This clone was detected only a few times. This chain links TRBV27 with TRBJ1-5; D is ambiguous. Germline V gives CDR1 MNHEY, CDR2 SMNVEV (reference sequence). There are 14 residues in the CDR3. Trimming shortened V by 5 bases and J by 3 bases, and 11 bases separated the two germline ends. In nucleotides, the CDR3 is TGTGCCAGCAGTGCCGGTTCCTCCAATCAGCCCCAGCATTTT. Its translation is CASSAGSSNQPQHF.

V usage is TRBV5-1 and J usage is TRBJ2-5; 8 bases line up with TRBD2. Germline-derived CDR1 and CDR2 are SGHRS and YFSETQ. The ends lost 5 bases at V and 0 bases at J; junction bases unmatched: 9. The CDR3 is 16 amino acids. The CDR3 DNA follows: TGCGCCAGCAGTGCTGTACTAGCGGATAACCAAGAGACCCAGTACTTC. This translates into CASSAVLADNQETQYF.

J is TRBJ2-5 and V is TRBV4-1; maybe TRBD2 (5 bases). This CDR3 region has 13 residues. Germline lookup yields CDR1 MGHRA and CDR2 YSYEKL. V lost 4 bases, J lost 5 bases, and 11 bases lay in between. The CDR3 loop is CASSRGPRETQYF. The CDR3 region has the DNA TGCGCCAGCAGCCGCGGGCCCCGGGAGACCCAGTACTTC.

This sequence joins TRBV11-3 and TRBJ1-1, with 7 bases fitting TRBD1. CDR1 is SGHNT and CDR2 is YENEEA in the germline V gene. V was pared by 5 bases and J by 2 bases, with 17 bases of the junction left unmatched. CDR3 length equals 18 residues. CDR3 protein: CASSPHEDRERGNTEAFF. Written as DNA, the CDR3 is TGTGCCAGCAGCCCTCATGAAGACAGGGAGCGGGGAAACACTGAAGCTTTCTTT.

The chain is built from TRBV7-2 and TRBJ2-7; TRBD2 agrees at 8 bases. The CDR3 has 14 amino acids. The germline CDR1 and CDR2 sequences are SGHTA and FQGNSA. V was clipped by 6 bases and J by 2 bases; unmatched bases: 6. CDR3 DNA sequence: TGTGCCAGCAGTCCTCCGGGACTAGCCTACGAGCAGTACTTC. Protein sequence: CASSPPGLAYEQYF. Filled out from reference TRBV7-2 and TRBJ2-7, the complete variable domain reads GAGVSQSPSNKVTEKGKDVELRCDPISGHTALYWYRQSLGQGLEFLIYFQGNSAPDKSGLPSDRFSAERTGGSVSTLTIQRTQQEDSAVYLCASSPPGLAYEQYFGPGTRLTVT.

The chain couples TRBV5-4 to TRBJ1-1; 7 bases align to TRBD1. Germline V gene data show CDR1 as SGHNT and CDR2 as YYREEE (reference sequence). J gave up 0 bases and V 4 bases, and 12 bases lay outside the gene matches. The CDR3 loop spans 17 amino acids. The CDR3 protein is CASSPDREFVLNTEAFF. DNA of the CDR3: TGTGCCAGCAGCCCAGACAGGGAATTCGTTCTGAACACTGAAGCTTTCTTT. The variable domain in full, with the rest retrieved from reference TRBV5-4 and TRBJ1-1, is ETGVTQSPTHLIKTRGQQVTLRCSSQSGHNTVSWYQQALGQGPQFIFQYYREEENGRGNFPPRFSGLQFPNYSSELNVNALELDDSALYLCASSPDREFVLNTEAFFGQGTRLTVV.

This rearrangement joins TRBV7-3 to TRBJ2-5, with D perhaps matching TRBD2 (7 bases). The CDR3 runs to 15 residues. Germline CDR1 is SGHTA and CDR2 is FQGTGA. V lost 0 bases and J lost 1, with 9 bases in between. The CDR3 sequence: CASSLTGGPQETQYF. CDR3 coding DNA: TGTGCCAGCAGCTTAACCGGGGGGCCCCAAGAGACCCAGTACTTC.

The rearrangement joins TRBV29-1 to TRBJ2-7; no clear D gene. Germline V gives CDR1 SQVTM, CDR2 ANQGSEA. The CDR3 consists of 11 residues. Trimming stripped 8 bases from V and 7 bases from J, with 15 bases between. CDR3 DNA sequence: TGCAGCACCCTAACCCCCCCGGAGCAGTACTTC. Its protein product is CSTLTPPEQYF.

This sequence joins TRBV4-3 and TRBJ2-2; perhaps TRBD2 as D (5 bases). V was clipped by 1 base and J by 1 base, with 10 bases between them. From germline, CDR1 is LGHNA and CDR2 YSLEER. The CDR3 runs 16 residues. The CDR3 here is CASSQGPSGNTGELFF. CDR3 nucleotide sequence: TGCGCCAGCAGCCAAGGTCCGAGCGGGAACACCGGGGAGCTGTTTTTT.

V usage is TRBV5-4 and J usage is TRBJ1-1; 12 bases are shared with TRBD1. V was pared by 7 bases and J by 1 base, with 8 bases of the junction left unmatched. CDR1 and CDR2 (germline): SGHNT, YYREEE (reference sequence). There are 16 residues in the CDR3. Here the CDR3 reads CASGTGGAFSNTEAFF. The CDR3 DNA is TGTGCCAGCGGGACAGGGGGCGCCTTTTCGAACACTGAAGCTTTCTTT.

The rearrangement uses TRBV6-5 and TRBJ1-4; D unresolved. The CDR3 length is 14 residues. The germline V gene encodes CDR1 MNHEY and CDR2 SVGAGI. Deletions cut 0 bases from V and 5 bases from J, with 7 bases between. The CDR3 DNA follows: TGTGCCAGCAGTTACTCGGGCTACAATGAAAAACTGTTTTTT. This encodes CASSYSGYNEKLFF.

This chain joins TRBV19 and TRBJ1-5, with a possible D match to TRBD1 (6 bases). Germline V gives CDR1 LNHDA, CDR2 SQIVND (reference sequence). Trimming removed 4 bases from V and 5 bases from J, with 15 bases in between. The CDR3 sequence is 15 residues long. The CDR3 sequence is CASSSRDNPYQPQHF. The CDR3 nucleotides read TGTGCCAGTAGTAGCCGGGACAACCCGTATCAGCCCCAGCATTTT.

The rearrangement links TRBV28 to TRBJ2-1; 8 bases line up with TRBD2. Germline V CDR1 and CDR2: MDHEN, SYDVKM. This CDR3 spans 14 amino acids. Unmatched junction bases numbered 6, after V lost 8 bases and J lost 3 bases. The chain's CDR3 is CASLGGAGYNEQFF. CDR3 coding DNA: TGTGCCAGCCTCGGGGGGGCAGGCTACAATGAGCAGTTCTTC.

CDR3 coding DNA: TGCAGCGTTGAAGATGAGGAATTAGCTGGAAATACGCAGTATTTT. The encoded protein is CSVEDEELAGNTQYF. The V call is TRBV29-1, the J call TRBJ2-3; no reliable D call. The CDR3 length is 15 residues. Germline loops: CDR1 SQVTM, CDR2 ANQGSEA. Trimming left V 0 bases short and J 7 bases short, with 17 bases between.

The chain recombines TRBV30 with TRBJ1-2; D not certain. The CDR3 totals 13 residues. Per germline, CDR1 GTSNPN and CDR2 SVGIG (reference sequence). V was clipped by 0 bases and J by 8 bases, with 13 bases between them. The CDR3: CAWSVYPSRGYTF. The CDR3 DNA follows: TGTGCCTGGAGTGTATATCCCAGCCGAGGCTACACCTTC.

The chain joins TRBV27 to TRBJ1-5, with a possible D match to TRBD1 (5 bases). The CDR3 is made up of 15 amino acids. CDR1 and CDR2 from the germline V gene are MNHEY and SMNVEV (reference sequence). Trimming shortened V by 6 bases and J by 2 bases, and 14 bases separated the two germline ends. The CDR3 reads CASRGWGDGNQPQHF. CDR3 in DNA: TGTGCCAGCAGGGGCTGGGGCGACGGCAATCAGCCCCAGCATTTT.

This rearrangement joins TRBV28 to TRBJ2-3; D possibly corresponds to TRBD2 (6 bases). V was pared by 2 bases and J by 6 bases, with 12 bases between. This CDR3 region has 14 residues. CDR1 MDHEN and CDR2 SYDVKM come from the germline V gene. CDR3 loop: CASSLPTSRDTQYF. The CDR3 coding sequence is TGTGCCAGCAGTTTACCAACTAGCCGGGATACGCAGTATTTT.

This chain connects TRBV28 to TRBJ1-4; D remains ambiguous. Germline-derived CDR1 and CDR2 are MDHEN and SYDVKM. The CDR3 runs to 18 residues. V lost 5 bases and J lost 4, with 23 bases in between. In DNA form, the CDR3 reads TGTGCCAGCAGTAATGCACCCACTAAGTGGAGGATTAATGAAAAACTGTTTTTT. Protein sequence: CASSNAPTKWRINEKLFF.

This clone was observed a single time. The chain joins TRBV27 to TRBJ2-7; D remains unclear. The V gene's germline CDR1 is MNHEY and CDR2 SMNVEV (reference sequence). Trimming cost V 0 bases and J 5 bases, with 11 bases left between them. The CDR3 extends over 14 amino acids. CDR3 sequence reads: CASSLSEGLDEQYF. The CDR3 nucleotides are TGTGCCAGCAGTTTATCGGAAGGATTGGACGAGCAGTACTTC.

This chain's CDR3 is CASSARADQPQHF. CDR3 coding DNA: TGTGCCAGCTCAGCCCGGGCCGATCAGCCCCAGCATTTT. V is TRBV18 and J is TRBJ1-5; no clear D gene. The CDR3 contains 13 residues. Per germline, CDR1 KGHSH and CDR2 LQKENI. V was trimmed by 5 bases and J by 5 bases, leaving 10 bases between them.

The CDR3 loop reads CASSTGHSATNEKLFF. The CDR3 DNA sequence: TGTGCCAGCAGCACAGGGCATAGTGCAACTAATGAAAAACTGTTTTTT. The chain combines TRBV7-2 with TRBJ1-4; D perhaps matches TRBD1 (6 bases). CDR3 length: 16 residues. Germline V gives CDR1 SGHTA, CDR2 FQGNSA. Deletions cut 5 bases from V and 0 bases from J, with 13 bases between.

The chain joins TRBV7-9 to TRBJ1-5, with TRBD1 as a possible D gene (6 bases). CDR3 length equals 16 residues. CDR1 is SEHNR, CDR2 FQNEAQ, per germline (reference sequence). V was shortened by 3 bases and J by 0 bases, with 12 bases between the two germline ends. The CDR3 reads CASSFRGGNSNQPQHF. The CDR3 DNA reads as TGTGCCAGCAGCTTCAGAGGGGGAAATAGCAATCAGCCCCAGCATTTT.

CDR3 loop: CASSGAGGVKTNEKLFF. Written as DNA, the CDR3 is TGTGCCAGCAGTGGGGCAGGGGGCGTTAAAACTAATGAAAAACTGTTTTTT. This chain links TRBV6-4 with TRBJ1-4, with 8 bases lining up with TRBD1. Per the germline V gene, CDR1 is MRHNA and CDR2 is SNTAGT. The CDR3 runs 17 residues. The V gene end was trimmed by 4 bases and the J gene end by 1 base; junction bases not matched to a gene: 8.

This chain connects TRBV6-5 to TRBJ1-1; D unclear. The CDR3 consists of 13 residues. V dropped 6 bases and J dropped 0 bases, with 8 bases sitting between them. The germline V gene has CDR1 MNHEY and CDR2 SVGAGI. This CDR3 is CASRILLNTEAFF. The CDR3 DNA reads as TGTGCCAGCAGAATACTGCTGAACACTGAAGCTTTCTTT.

This rearrangement joins TRBV29-1 to TRBJ2-2, with D perhaps assigned TRBD1 or TRBD2 (5 bases each). The CDR3 length is 14 residues. Germline V gives CDR1 SQVTM, CDR2 ANQGSEA. The V and J ends lost 6 bases and 6 bases respectively, with 17 bases between them. The CDR3 DNA sequence: TGCAGCGTAAGTCAGGGAGAAGTAGCCGGGGAGCTGTTTTTT. Protein product: CSVSQGEVAGELFF.

A remark on this clone: The identical CDR3 is also encoded by other nucleotide sequences in the sample. The rearrangement links TRBV2 to TRBJ2-1; no clear D gene. V lost 6 bases and J lost 6, with 6 bases in between. Germline V lookup: CDR1 SNHLY, CDR2 FYNNEI. CDR3 size: 11 residues. CDR3 sequence: CASRGSNEQFF. As DNA, the CDR3 is TGTGCCAGCAGGGGCAGCAATGAGCAGTTCTTC.

This chain connects TRBV5-1 to TRBJ2-7; D is unresolved. Germline V gene lookup returns CDR1 SGHRS and CDR2 YFSETQ. Trimming shortened V by 4 bases and J by 2 bases, and 13 bases separated the two germline ends. This CDR3 spans 14 amino acids. CDR3 sequence reads: CASSPTSRAYEQYF. The CDR3 bases are TGCGCCAGCAGCCCAACCAGCCGGGCCTACGAGCAGTACTTC.